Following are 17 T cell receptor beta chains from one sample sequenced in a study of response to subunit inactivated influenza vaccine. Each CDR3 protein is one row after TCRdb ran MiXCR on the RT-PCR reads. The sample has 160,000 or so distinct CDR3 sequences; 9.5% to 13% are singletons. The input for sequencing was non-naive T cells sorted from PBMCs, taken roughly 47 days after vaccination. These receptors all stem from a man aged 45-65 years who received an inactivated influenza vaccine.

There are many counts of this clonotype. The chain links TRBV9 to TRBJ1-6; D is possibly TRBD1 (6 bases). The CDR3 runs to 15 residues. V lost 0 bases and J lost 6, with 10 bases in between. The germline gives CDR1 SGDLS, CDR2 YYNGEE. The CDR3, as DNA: TGTGCCAGCAGCGTAGGGGTCAGGGGTAATTCACCCCTCCACTTT. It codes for CASSVGVRGNSPLHF.

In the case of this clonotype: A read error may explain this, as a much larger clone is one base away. The CDR3 bases are TGTGCCAGCACCCGCAGCGGGGGATCCAATTACGAGCAGTACTTC. Translation gives CASTRSGGSNYEQYF. V gene TRBV6-9 combines with J gene TRBJ2-7; 8 bases are a match to TRBD2. V shed 7 bases and J 4 bases; nucleotides not matched to a gene: 12. The CDR3 has 15 residues. CDR1 is MNHGY and CDR2 is SVAAGI in the germline V gene.

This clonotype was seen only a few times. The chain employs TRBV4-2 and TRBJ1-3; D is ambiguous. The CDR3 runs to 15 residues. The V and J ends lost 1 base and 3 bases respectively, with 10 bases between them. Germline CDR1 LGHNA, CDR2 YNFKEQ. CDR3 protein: CASSQGVLSGNTIYF. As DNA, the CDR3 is TGTGCCAGCAGCCAAGGGGTCTTAAGTGGAAACACCATATATTTT.

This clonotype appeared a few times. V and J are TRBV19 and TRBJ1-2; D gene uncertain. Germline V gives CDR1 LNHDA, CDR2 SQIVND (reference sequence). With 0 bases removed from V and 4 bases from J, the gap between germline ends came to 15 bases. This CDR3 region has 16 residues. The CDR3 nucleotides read TGTGCCAGTAGTATAGATCCTACCGGACTTCTCTATGGCTACACCTTC. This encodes CASSIDPTGLLYGYTF.

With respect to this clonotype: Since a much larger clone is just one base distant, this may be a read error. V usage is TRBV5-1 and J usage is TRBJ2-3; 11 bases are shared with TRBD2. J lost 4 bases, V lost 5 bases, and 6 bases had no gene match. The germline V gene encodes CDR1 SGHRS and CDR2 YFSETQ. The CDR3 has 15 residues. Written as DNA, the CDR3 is TGCGCCAGCAGAACGCTAGCGGGAGGCCCAGATACGCAGTATTTT. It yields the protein CASRTLAGGPDTQYF.

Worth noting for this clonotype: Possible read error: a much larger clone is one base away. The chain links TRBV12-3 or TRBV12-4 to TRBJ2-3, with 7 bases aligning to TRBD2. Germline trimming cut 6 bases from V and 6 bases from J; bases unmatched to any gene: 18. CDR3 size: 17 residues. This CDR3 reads CASSPGVEGGSRDTQYF. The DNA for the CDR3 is TGTGCCAGCAGCCCCGGGGTGGAGGGAGGGTCCCGCGATACGCAGTATTTT.

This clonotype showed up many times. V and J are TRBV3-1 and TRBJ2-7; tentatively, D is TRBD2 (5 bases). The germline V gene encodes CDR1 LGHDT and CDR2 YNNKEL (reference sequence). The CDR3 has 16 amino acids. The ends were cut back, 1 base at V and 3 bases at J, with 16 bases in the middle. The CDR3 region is CASSQGRWISNYEQYF. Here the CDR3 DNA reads TGTGCCAGCAGCCAAGGGAGGTGGATCTCCAACTACGAGCAGTACTTC.

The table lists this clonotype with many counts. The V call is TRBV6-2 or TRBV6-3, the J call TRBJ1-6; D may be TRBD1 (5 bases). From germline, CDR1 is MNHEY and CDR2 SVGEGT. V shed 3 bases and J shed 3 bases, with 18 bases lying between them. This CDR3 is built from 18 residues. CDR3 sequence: CASSYGGPGSDYNSPLHF. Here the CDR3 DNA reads TGTGCCAGCAGTTATGGGGGTCCTGGATCGGACTATAATTCACCCCTCCACTTT.

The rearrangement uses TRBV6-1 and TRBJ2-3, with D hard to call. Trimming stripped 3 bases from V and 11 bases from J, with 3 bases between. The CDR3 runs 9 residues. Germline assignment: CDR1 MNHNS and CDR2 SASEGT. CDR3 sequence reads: CASSDVQYF. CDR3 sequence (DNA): TGTGCCAGCAGTGACGTGCAGTATTTT.

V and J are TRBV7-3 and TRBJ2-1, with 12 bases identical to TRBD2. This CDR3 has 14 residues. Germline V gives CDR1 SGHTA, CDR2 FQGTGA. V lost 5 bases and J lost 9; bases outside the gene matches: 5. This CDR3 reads CASSMTSGSTEQFF. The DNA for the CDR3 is TGTGCCAGCAGCATGACTAGCGGGAGTACTGAGCAGTTCTTC. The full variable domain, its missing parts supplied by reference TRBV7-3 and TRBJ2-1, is GAGVSQTPSNKVTEKGKYVELRCDPISGHTALYWYRQSLGQGPEFLIYFQGTGAADDSGLPNDRFFAVRPEGSVSTLKIQRTERGDSAVYLCASSMTSGSTEQFFGPGTRLTVL.

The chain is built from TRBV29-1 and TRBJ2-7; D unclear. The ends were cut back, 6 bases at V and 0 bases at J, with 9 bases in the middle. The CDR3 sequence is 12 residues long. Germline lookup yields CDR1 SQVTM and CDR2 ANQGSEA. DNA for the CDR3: TGCAGCGTGACAAAGAGCTCCTACGAGCAGTACTTC. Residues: CSVTKSSYEQYF.

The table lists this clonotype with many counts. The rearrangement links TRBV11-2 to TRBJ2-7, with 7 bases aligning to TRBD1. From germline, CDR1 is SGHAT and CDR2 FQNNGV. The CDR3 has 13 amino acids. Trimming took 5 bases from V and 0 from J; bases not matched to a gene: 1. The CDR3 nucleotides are TGTGCCAGCAGCCGGGACAGCTCCTACGAGCAGTACTTC. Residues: CASSRDSSYEQYF.

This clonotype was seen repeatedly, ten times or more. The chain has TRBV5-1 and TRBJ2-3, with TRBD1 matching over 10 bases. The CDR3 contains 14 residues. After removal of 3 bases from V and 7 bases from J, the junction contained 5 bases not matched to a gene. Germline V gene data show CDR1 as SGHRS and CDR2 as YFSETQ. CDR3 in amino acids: CASSSGQGSNTQYF. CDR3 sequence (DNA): TGCGCCAGCAGCTCGGGACAGGGGTCAAATACGCAGTATTTT. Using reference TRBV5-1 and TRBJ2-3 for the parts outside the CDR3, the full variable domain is KAGVTQTPRYLIKTRGQQVTLSCSPISGHRSVSWYQQTPGQGLQFLFEYFSETQRNKGNFPGRFSGRQFSNSRSEMNVSTLELGDSALYLCASSSGQGSNTQYFGPGTRLTVL.

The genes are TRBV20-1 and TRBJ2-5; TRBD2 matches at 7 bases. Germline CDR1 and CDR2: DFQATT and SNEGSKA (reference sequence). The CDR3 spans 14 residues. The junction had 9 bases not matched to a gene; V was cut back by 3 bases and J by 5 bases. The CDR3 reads CSASLAGVFETQYF. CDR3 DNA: TGCAGTGCTAGTCTGGCGGGAGTTTTTGAGACCCAGTACTTC.

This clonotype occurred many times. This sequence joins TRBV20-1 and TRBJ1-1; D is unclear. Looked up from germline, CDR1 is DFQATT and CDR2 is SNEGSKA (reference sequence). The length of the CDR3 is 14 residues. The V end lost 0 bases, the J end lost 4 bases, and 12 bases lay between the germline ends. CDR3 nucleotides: TGCAGTGCTAGAGATCCGGGTTGGGGCACTGAAGCTTTCTTT. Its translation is CSARDPGWGTEAFF.

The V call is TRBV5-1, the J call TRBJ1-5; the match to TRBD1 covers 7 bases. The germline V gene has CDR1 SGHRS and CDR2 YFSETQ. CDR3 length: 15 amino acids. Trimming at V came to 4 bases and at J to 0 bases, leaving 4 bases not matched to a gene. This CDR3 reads CASSETGHSNQPQHF. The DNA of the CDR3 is TGCGCCAGCAGCGAGACAGGGCATAGCAATCAGCCCCAGCATTTT.

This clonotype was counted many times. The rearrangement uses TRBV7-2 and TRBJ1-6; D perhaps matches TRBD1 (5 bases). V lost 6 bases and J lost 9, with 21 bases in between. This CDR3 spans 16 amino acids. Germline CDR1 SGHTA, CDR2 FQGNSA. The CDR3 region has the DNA TGTGCCAGCAGAAACGGGACGGCCAAACGGAGTTCACCCCTCCACTTT. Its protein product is CASRNGTAKRSSPLHF.